Detailed here is one T cell receptor beta chain. The data were obtained in a study of control samples from healthy donors and cancer patients. Libraries were prepared by immunoSEQ multiplex PCR; TCRdb keeps only in-frame clonotypes and omits some of them. This sample carries around 120,000 clones, approximately 93% of them seen once, and the ten largest clones take 7.8%. Unmatched junction bases numbered 4, after V lost 5 bases and J lost 1 base. Germline CDR1 is SGHTA and CDR2 is FQGNSA. The CDR3 runs to 14 residues. The sample consisted of blood. This rearrangement joins TRBV7-2 to TRBJ1-1, with 7 nucleotides matching TRBD1. The sequence came from a woman in her late teens or twenties in good health. CDR3: CASSRGQTNTEAFF. CDR3 DNA sequence: TGTGCCAGCAGCCGGGGACAGACGAACACTGAAGCTTTCTTT.